This passage covers 13 T cell receptor beta chains from one sample sequenced in a study of blood T cell repertoires in COVID-19. Method: immunoSEQ multiplex PCR; TCRdb's copy keeps in-frame clones and lacks some. The sample carries about 280,000 clones, around four fifths recorded once. Sequenced: peripheral blood. These receptors were taken from a woman aged 45-65 years who had recovered from COVID-19.

In the case of this clone: Other DNA sequences from this sample encode an identical CDR3 as well. V usage is TRBV7-2 and J usage is TRBJ2-3, with TRBD2 matching over 11 bases. V shed 4 bases and J 2 bases; nucleotides not matched to a gene: 5. CDR3 size: 16 residues. Germline CDR1 reads SGHTA; CDR2 reads FQGNSA. The CDR3 region is CASSSRTSGSTDTQYF. In nucleotides, the CDR3 is TGTGCCAGCAGCTCACGGACTAGCGGGTCCACAGATACGCAGTATTTT.

The rearrangement links TRBV2 to TRBJ1-5; perhaps TRBD1 as D (5 bases). The germline CDR1 and CDR2 sequences are SNHLY and FYNNEI. The CDR3 has 13 amino acids. V dropped 6 bases and J dropped 4 bases, with 10 bases sitting between them. The CDR3 spells CASRAGMNQPQHF. The CDR3 region has the DNA TGTGCCAGCAGGGCAGGGATGAATCAGCCCCAGCATTTT.

The V call is TRBV19, the J call TRBJ2-1; D gene unclear. Trimming stripped 1 base from V and 2 bases from J, with 9 bases between. The CDR3 is made up of 15 amino acids. The germline CDR1 and CDR2 sequences are LNHDA and SQIVND (reference sequence). CDR3 residues: CASSIGQAPYNEQFF. The CDR3 DNA reads TGTGCCAGTAGTATAGGGCAGGCCCCCTACAATGAGCAGTTCTTC.

V usage is TRBV7-2 and J usage is TRBJ2-2; a possible D gene is TRBD2 (5 bases). The germline V gene encodes CDR1 SGHTA and CDR2 FQGNSA. The ends were cut back, 5 bases at V and 1 base at J, with 8 bases in the middle. There are 14 residues in the CDR3. The CDR3: CASSLGVNTGELFF. The CDR3 DNA reads as TGTGCCAGCAGCCTGGGAGTGAACACCGGGGAGCTGTTTTTT.

This CDR3 is CSVAVGGTDTQYF. DNA for the CDR3: TGCAGCGTGGCGGTCGGGGGCACAGATACGCAGTATTTT. V gene TRBV29-1 combines with J gene TRBJ2-3, with D possibly TRBD2 on 5 matching bases. CDR3 size: 13 residues. V dropped 6 bases and J dropped 1 base, with 11 bases sitting between them. Germline CDR1 is SQVTM and CDR2 is ANQGSEA.

The chain employs TRBV11-1 and TRBJ1-1; D possibly corresponds to TRBD1 (5 bases). Per germline, CDR1 SGHAT and CDR2 FQDESV (reference sequence). V was shortened by 4 bases and J by 0 bases, with 15 bases between the two germline ends. The CDR3 is 16 residues long. This chain's CDR3 is CASSSRQTFMNTEAFF. In nucleotides, the CDR3 is TGTGCCAGCAGCTCGCGACAGACCTTTATGAACACTGAAGCTTTCTTT.

The chain carries TRBV9 and TRBJ2-7, with 10 bases that match TRBD1. CDR3 size: 16 residues. J was trimmed by 3 bases and V by 4 bases; bases with no gene match: 10. The germline V gene encodes CDR1 SGDLS and CDR2 YYNGEE. The CDR3 spells CASSLRTGGRIYEQYF. Here the CDR3 DNA reads TGTGCCAGCAGCTTACGGACAGGGGGGCGTATCTACGAGCAGTACTTC.

The chain joins TRBV4-3 to TRBJ2-2; perhaps TRBD2 as D (5 bases). The CDR3 is made up of 15 amino acids. Germline CDR1 LGHNA, CDR2 YSLEER. V was clipped by 2 bases and J by 6 bases, with 13 bases between them. Written as DNA, the CDR3 is TGCGCCAGCAGCCAAAGGGCCGCGGGCGCCGGGGAGCTGTTTTTT. This codes for CASSQRAAGAGELFF.

The CDR3, as DNA: TGCGCCAGCAGCCAAGGTGCAGGGCTGGAAGCTTTCTTT. Translated: CASSQGAGLEAFF. The chain joins TRBV4-3 to TRBJ1-1; a weak D match, TRBD1 (5 bases). The V end was cut by 1 base, the J end by 8 bases, with 11 bases between. This CDR3 has 13 amino acids. The germline gives CDR1 LGHNA, CDR2 YSLEER.

This clone was picked up many times. At the DNA level, this CDR3 is encoded by other sequences in the same sample as well. V and J are TRBV7-2 and TRBJ1-5; 9 bases match TRBD1. Unmatched junction bases numbered 6, after V lost 5 bases and J lost 7 bases. CDR3 length: 14 residues. The germline V gene encodes CDR1 SGHTA and CDR2 FQGNSA. The CDR3 loop is CASSAGQGRQPQHF. As DNA, the CDR3 is TGTGCCAGCAGCGCGGGACAGGGAAGGCAGCCCCAGCATTTT. The full variable domain, rest sourced from reference TRBV7-2 and TRBJ1-5, is GAGVSQSPSNKVTEKGKDVELRCDPISGHTALYWYRQSLGQGLEFLIYFQGNSAPDKSGLPSDRFSAERTGGSVSTLTIQRTQQEDSAVYLCASSAGQGRQPQHFGDGTRLSIL.

The chain couples TRBV7-3 to TRBJ2-3; 7 nucleotides match TRBD1. The V gene end was trimmed by 0 bases and the J gene end by 2 bases; junction bases not matched to a gene: 2. CDR3 length equals 15 residues. Germline values: CDR1 SGHTA, CDR2 FQGTGA. This CDR3 reads CASSLTGGNTDTQYF. DNA of the CDR3: TGTGCCAGCAGCTTAACAGGGGGCAACACAGATACGCAGTATTTT.

The chain recombines TRBV5-4 with TRBJ2-5; a weak D match, TRBD1 (5 bases). V was pared by 3 bases and J by 0 bases, with 15 bases between. The CDR3 runs to 16 residues. From germline, CDR1 is SGHNT and CDR2 YYREEE (reference sequence). CDR3 coding DNA: TGTGCCAGCAGCTCCTCCCCGCGACAGAACCAAGAGACCCAGTACTTC. Protein product: CASSSSPRQNQETQYF.

The rearrangement joins TRBV4-3 to TRBJ2-2, with D possibly matching TRBD1 (6 bases). The CDR3 is 18 amino acids. Germline CDR1 reads LGHNA; CDR2 reads YSLEER. With 0 bases removed from V and 4 bases from J, the gap between germline ends came to 18 bases. The CDR3 DNA reads TGCGCCAGCAGCCAAGAAGGGGGTGGGTACGCGAGCACCGGGGAGCTGTTTTTT. Its protein product is CASSQEGGGYASTGELFF.